This entry is about one T cell receptor beta chain. This record comes from a study of blood T cell repertoires in COVID-19. The V and J ends lost 7 bases and 2 bases, in that order; junction bases with no gene match: 4. Per the germline V gene, CDR1 is SNHLY and CDR2 is FYNNEI. The CDR3 contains 13 residues. The assay was immunoSEQ multiplex PCR, and TCRdb's table has in-frame clones only and misses some. The profile shows 200,000 to 250,000 clones, 70% to 90% of them singletons. Specimen: peripheral blood. The V call is TRBV2, the J call TRBJ2-7, with 8 bases that match TRBD2. The TCR originated in a woman aged 50 to 65 with COVID-19, enrolled during active disease. The CDR3 nucleotides are TGTGCCAGCATGGGACTAGTCACCTACGAGCAGTACTTC. Translated: CASMGLVTYEQYF.